The sample holds one count of the clone carrying this TCR beta chain. Per the study methods: Amplification of reference gene primers provided the estimated nucleated cell counts. Using immunoSEQ multiplex PCR, the repertoire was profiled, and TCRdb retains in-frame clones only, with some absent. V and J calls and clone size come straight from that table; D and trimming were deduced from the DNA. The table shows about 400,000 clones, with around 90% occurring only once. This entry belongs to a study of blood T cell repertoires in COVID-19. Study-wide context: There were acute and convalescent COVID-19 samples, and they came from the United States, Italy and Spain. PBMCs, B-cell-depleted T cells, or T cells were the source of the cDNA or gDNA that made up the material.

Material: PBMCs or T cells enriched from blood (not recorded which). The sequence was collected from a woman in her thirties or forties with acute COVID-19.

CDR3 region: CASRLRLGTGECGNTIYF. In DNA form, the CDR3 reads TGTGCAAGTCGCCTTAGACTAGGGACAGGGGAATGCGGAAACACCATATATTTT. The chain has TRBV12-2 and TRBJ1-3; the D segment call TRBD1 is taken from the table without a DNA check. TRBV12-2 is flagged as a pseudogene. The CDR3 is made up of 18 amino acids.